This section outlines one TCR beta chain sequence together with its context. Deletions cut 7 bases from V and 0 bases from J, with 11 bases between. Germline V gene sequence: CDR1 MNHNY, CDR2 SVGAGI (reference sequence). This CDR3 comprises 14 residues. These data belong to a study of control samples from healthy donors and cancer patients. This table comes from immunoSEQ multiplex PCR, and its TCRdb copy is limited to in-frame clones, with some not included. The sample has about 77,000 clones, 85% to 95% seen once; the top ten hold over 4.5%. The sequenced material came from blood. The chain has TRBV6-6 and TRBJ2-3; D unresolved. The TCR comes from a woman between 55 and 75 years old in good health. The CDR3 DNA is TGTGCCAGCAACCCAACATCTAGCACAGATACGCAGTATTTT. This codes for CASNPTSSTDTQYF.